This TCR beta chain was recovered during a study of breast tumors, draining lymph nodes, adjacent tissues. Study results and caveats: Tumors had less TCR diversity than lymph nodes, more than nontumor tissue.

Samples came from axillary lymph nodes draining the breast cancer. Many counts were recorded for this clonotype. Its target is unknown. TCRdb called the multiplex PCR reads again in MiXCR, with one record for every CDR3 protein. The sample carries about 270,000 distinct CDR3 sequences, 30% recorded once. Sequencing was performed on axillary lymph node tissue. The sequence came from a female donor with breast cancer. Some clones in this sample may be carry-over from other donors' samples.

CDR3 nucleotide sequence: TGTGCCAGCAGCGCCCGAGGGGGACAAACCTACAATGAGCAGTTCTTC. Translating gives CASSARGGQTYNEQFF. This sequence joins TRBV9 and TRBJ2-1, with a tentative D call TRBD1 (6 bases). The V and J ends lost 3 bases and 2 bases respectively, with 15 bases between them. CDR1 is SGDLS and CDR2 is YYNGEE in the germline V gene. The CDR3 runs 16 residues.